The 31 T cell receptor beta chains given below trace back to one sample, sequenced in a study of PD-1 blockade in classical Hodgkin lymphoma. Some clones are missing from TCRdb's copy, which holds only in-frame ones; the method was immunoSEQ multiplex PCR. The sample holds approximately 44,000 clones, roughly three quarters seen once. Every one of the patients relapsed after autologous stem cell transplantation (brentuximab vedotin exposure was variable). The sample here was peripheral blood mononuclear cells (PBMCs), taken at baseline. The receptors come from a human donor with classical Hodgkin lymphoma.

The chain recombines TRBV7-2 with TRBJ2-3; the D call may be TRBD1 or TRBD2 (5 bases each). This CDR3 has 18 residues. Germline V CDR1 and CDR2: SGHTA, FQGNSA. V was shortened by 2 bases and J by 4 bases, with 22 bases between the two germline ends. The CDR3 reads CASSLRGRGGLAADTQYF. In nucleotides, the CDR3 is TGTGCCAGCAGCTTAAGGGGCCGAGGCGGGCTAGCCGCAGATACGCAGTATTTT.

The chain combines TRBV19 with TRBJ2-3; unclear D gene. The CDR3 runs 15 residues. Per germline, CDR1 LNHDA and CDR2 SQIVND (reference sequence). Trimming cost V 6 bases and J 4 bases, with 17 bases left between them. The chain's CDR3 is CASSNRGSDADTQYF. In DNA form, the CDR3 reads TGTGCCAGTAGCAACCGAGGTTCAGACGCAGATACGCAGTATTTT.

The CDR3 sequence: CASSPGGSINEKLFF. The CDR3 nucleotides are TGTGCCAGCAGTCCCGGTGGGAGTATTAATGAAAAACTGTTTTTT. The chain combines TRBV6-5 with TRBJ1-4, with D unresolved. V shed 5 bases and J shed 4 bases, with 14 bases lying between them. There are 15 residues in the CDR3. Germline V gene sequence: CDR1 MNHEY, CDR2 SVGAGI.

The chain has TRBV5-6 and TRBJ2-2; TRBD1 aligns across 7 bases. This CDR3 comprises 12 residues. V gave up 5 bases and J gave up 6 bases; unmatched junction bases: 1. Germline CDR1 is SGHDT and CDR2 is YYEEEE. The CDR3 sequence is CASSTGAGELFF. CDR3 coding DNA: TGTGCCAGCAGTACAGGGGCCGGGGAGCTGTTTTTT.

This clone was seen many times. The J gene is TRBJ2-7, the V gene TRBV27, with 7 positions matching TRBD2. V lost 3 bases, J lost 5 bases, and 7 bases stayed unmatched. Germline lookup yields CDR1 MNHEY and CDR2 SMNVEV (reference sequence). The CDR3 loop spans 14 amino acids. The CDR3 sequence is CASSFAAGADEQYF. The DNA for the CDR3 is TGTGCCAGCAGTTTTGCGGCGGGAGCCGACGAGCAGTACTTC.

This clone was found a few times. CDR3 loop: CASRTTSGRADTQYF. CDR3 DNA sequence: TGTGCCAGCAGAACTACTAGCGGGAGGGCAGATACGCAGTATTTT. The chain couples TRBV6-6 to TRBJ2-3; 13 positions agree with TRBD2. V gave up 6 bases and J gave up 4 bases; unmatched junction bases: 4. The CDR3 is made up of 15 amino acids. Germline V gene data show CDR1 as MNHNY and CDR2 as SVGAGI (reference sequence).

The V gene is TRBV30, the J gene TRBJ1-1; D uncertain. CDR1 is GTSNPN, CDR2 SVGIG, per germline (reference sequence). This CDR3 is 13 amino acids long. The V end was cut by 3 bases, the J end by 1 base, with 9 bases between. CDR3 protein: CAWRLITNTEAFF. The CDR3 DNA reads as TGTGCCTGGAGGCTCATTACGAACACTGAAGCTTTCTTT.

V and J are TRBV7-3 and TRBJ2-3; D remains unclear. Germline V gives CDR1 SGHTA, CDR2 FQGTGA. V lost 3 bases, J lost 0 bases, and 7 bases lay in between. This CDR3 comprises 14 residues. The CDR3: CASSLEASTDTQYF. The CDR3 nucleotides are TGTGCCAGCAGCTTGGAAGCTAGCACAGATACGCAGTATTTT.

CDR3 sequence: CASSLVQGETQYF. As DNA, the CDR3 is TGTGCCAGCAGCTTAGTTCAGGGAGAGACCCAGTACTTC. The chain uses TRBV7-6 and TRBJ2-5; D possibly corresponds to TRBD1 (5 bases). The CDR3 runs to 13 residues. The V and J ends lost 1 base and 4 bases respectively, with 7 bases between them. Germline lookup yields CDR1 SGHVS and CDR2 FNYEAQ.

This chain joins TRBV28 and TRBJ2-7; either TRBD1 or TRBD2 may supply D (7 bases each). The V gene lost 5 bases and the J gene lost 0 bases, with 14 bases spanning the gap. The CDR3 is 15 residues long. The germline CDR1 and CDR2 sequences are MDHEN and SYDVKM. CDR3 loop: CASSTQGGSSYEQYF. The CDR3 DNA sequence: TGTGCCAGCAGTACCCAGGGGGGGAGCTCCTACGAGCAGTACTTC. The whole variable domain, filled in from reference TRBV28 and TRBJ2-7, reads DVKVTQSSRYLVKRTGEKVFLECVQDMDHENMFWYRQDPGLGLRLIYFSYDVKMKEKGDIPEGYSVSREKKERFSLILESASTNQTSMYLCASSTQGGSSYEQYFGPGTRLTVT.

The chain links TRBV6-6 to TRBJ1-4; no clear D. CDR1 and CDR2 (germline): MNHNY, SVGAGI (reference sequence). Trimming pared 7 bases from V and 0 bases from J, leaving 12 bases between. The CDR3 totals 15 residues. CDR3 coding DNA: TGTGCCAGCACCACATCTGGTGCAACTAATGAAAAACTGTTTTTT. The encoded protein is CASTTSGATNEKLFF.

Only a few counts were recorded for this clone. In DNA, the CDR3 is TGTGCCAGCTACTTCGTCGGGGAGCTGTTTTTT. It specifies CASYFVGELFF. The chain uses TRBV25-1 and TRBJ2-2; D is uncertain. This CDR3 has 11 amino acids. V was clipped by 8 bases and J by 7 bases, with 8 bases between them. Germline CDR1 reads MGHDK; CDR2 reads SYGVNS.

In this sample, this clone turned up a few times. This chain joins TRBV7-2 and TRBJ2-7, with 10 bases aligning to TRBD1. The CDR3 has 14 amino acids. Looked up from germline, CDR1 is SGHTA and CDR2 is FQGNSA. V lost 5 bases and J lost 2; bases outside the gene matches: 3. This chain's CDR3 is CASSGGTGAYEQYF. The CDR3 coding sequence is TGTGCCAGCAGCGGCGGGACAGGGGCCTACGAGCAGTACTTC. Full variable domain (missing parts from reference TRBV7-2 and TRBJ2-7): GAGVSQSPSNKVTEKGKDVELRCDPISGHTALYWYRQSLGQGLEFLIYFQGNSAPDKSGLPSDRFSAERTGGSVSTLTIQRTQQEDSAVYLCASSGGTGAYEQYFGPGTRLTVT.

This chain uses TRBV6-4 with TRBJ1-1; D gene unclear. The ends were cut back, 7 bases at V and 6 bases at J, with 9 bases in the middle. Looked up from germline, CDR1 is MRHNA and CDR2 is SNTAGT. CDR3 length: 11 amino acids. The CDR3 bases are TGTGCCAGCACCCGTAGGGCTGAAGCTTTCTTT. This gives the protein CASTRRAEAFF.

The rearrangement uses TRBV21-1 and TRBJ1-4. TRBV21-1 is labeled a pseudogene. There are 13 residues in the CDR3. The CDR3 loop is CASSQGRDEKLFF. For the CDR3, the DNA is TGTGCCAGCAGCCAGGGGAGGGATGAAAAACTGTTTTTT.

This clone was counted a few times. The J gene is TRBJ1-1, the V gene TRBV7-2; a weak D match, TRBD1 (5 bases). This CDR3 is built from 15 residues. Germline assignment: CDR1 SGHTA and CDR2 FQGNSA. V lost 2 bases and J lost 2, with 12 bases in between. CDR3 nucleotide sequence: TGTGCCAGCAGCTTAAAAACAGGAATTAACACTGAAGCTTTCTTT. Residues: CASSLKTGINTEAFF. Complete variable domain (other parts from reference TRBV7-2 and TRBJ1-1): GAGVSQSPSNKVTEKGKDVELRCDPISGHTALYWYRQSLGQGLEFLIYFQGNSAPDKSGLPSDRFSAERTGGSVSTLTIQRTQQEDSAVYLCASSLKTGINTEAFFGQGTRLTVV.

The chain uses TRBV7-9 and TRBJ2-7, with a possible D match to TRBD2 (6 bases). With 2 bases removed from V and 6 bases from J, the gap between germline ends came to 11 bases. CDR1 and CDR2 (germline): SEHNR, FQNEAQ (reference sequence). The CDR3 contains 13 residues. CDR3 DNA: TGTGCCAGCAGCTTAACGGGAGTATCCGAGCAGTACTTC. Encoded protein: CASSLTGVSEQYF.

The gene calls are TRBV28 and TRBJ2-7; D uncertain. The V gene lost 6 bases and the J gene lost 3 bases, with 9 bases spanning the gap. CDR1 and CDR2 (germline): MDHEN, SYDVKM. There are 12 residues in the CDR3. CDR3 bases: TGTGCCAGCAGCAACCGGAACTACGAGCAGTACTTC. Protein sequence: CASSNRNYEQYF.

By sample fraction, this clone is medium-sized (0.01 to 0.1%). Here the CDR3 DNA reads TGCAGCGTTGGACAGGGTGGCGACGAGCAGTACTTC. This translates into CSVGQGGDEQYF. The chain couples TRBV29-1 to TRBJ2-7, with 7 bases aligning to TRBD1. This CDR3 spans 12 amino acids. Germline V CDR1 and CDR2: SQVTM, ANQGSEA. J gave up 5 bases and V 4 bases, and 5 bases lay outside the gene matches.

V is TRBV27 and J is TRBJ1-4; maybe TRBD1 (5 bases). The CDR3 covers 17 residues. Trimming stripped 6 bases from V and 3 bases from J, with 20 bases between. Germline V gives CDR1 MNHEY, CDR2 SMNVEV (reference sequence). CDR3 in amino acids: CASSWTGSVGANEKLFF. The CDR3 region has the DNA TGTGCCAGCAGCTGGACGGGTTCAGTAGGGGCTAATGAAAAACTGTTTTTT. Looking up the rest from reference TRBV27 and TRBJ1-4 gives the full variable domain: EAQVTQNPRYLITVTGKKLTVTCSQNMNHEYMSWYRQDPGLGLRQIYYSMNVEVTDKGDVPEGYKVSRKEKRNFPLILESPSPNQTSLYFCASSWTGSVGANEKLFFGSGTQLSVL.

This chain connects TRBV30 to TRBJ2-5, with 9 bases lining up with TRBD1. With 4 bases clipped from V and 5 bases from J, the junction kept 8 bases outside the gene matches. Germline loops: CDR1 GTSNPN, CDR2 SVGIG (reference sequence). This CDR3 spans 14 amino acids. The CDR3 bases are TGTGCCTGGACGAAGGGACAGGGCAGGGAGACCCAGTACTTC. Translated, it gives CAWTKGQGRETQYF.

The V call is TRBV30, the J call TRBJ2-1; possible D gene TRBD2, 6 bases. Deletions cut 5 bases from V and 6 bases from J, with 11 bases between. The CDR3 loop spans 12 amino acids. The germline V gene encodes CDR1 GTSNPN and CDR2 SVGIG (reference sequence). CDR3 sequence reads: CAWQGLTNEQFF. CDR3 bases: TGTGCCTGGCAGGGACTGACCAATGAGCAGTTCTTC. The whole variable domain, remainder taken from reference TRBV30 and TRBJ2-1, is SQTIHQWPATLVQPVGSPLSLECTVEGTSNPNLYWYRQAAGRGLQLLFYSVGIGQISSEVPQNLSASRPQDRQFILSSKKLLLSDSGFYLCAWQGLTNEQFFGPGTRLTVL.

J is TRBJ1-5 and V is TRBV6-5; D is possibly TRBD1 (5 bases). V was clipped by 6 bases and J by 5 bases, with 8 bases between them. CDR1 MNHEY and CDR2 SVGAGI come from the germline V gene. This CDR3 is 12 amino acids long. The CDR3 DNA reads as TGTGCCAGCAGGGGACCACATCAGCCCCAGCATTTT. Translated: CASRGPHQPQHF.

This chain connects TRBV30 to TRBJ2-4; 9 nucleotides align to TRBD1. Germline values: CDR1 GTSNPN, CDR2 SVGIG (reference sequence). CDR3 length: 18 amino acids. The junction had 11 bases not matched to a gene; V was cut back by 0 bases and J by 2 bases. The CDR3: CAWSVGQGLRGTKNIQYF. The CDR3 nucleotides are TGTGCCTGGAGTGTGGGACAGGGTTTACGGGGAACCAAAAACATTCAGTACTTC.

The chain joins TRBV9 to TRBJ1-1; D unresolved. This CDR3 region has 15 residues. V lost 1 base and J lost 1, with 11 bases in between. Germline loops: CDR1 SGDLS, CDR2 YYNGEE. CDR3: CASSVLAERNTEAFF. In nucleotides, the CDR3 is TGTGCCAGCAGCGTATTGGCAGAAAGGAACACTGAAGCTTTCTTT.

The chain uses TRBV28 and TRBJ1-5; no firm D call. Germline-derived CDR1 and CDR2 are MDHEN and SYDVKM. CDR3 length: 15 residues. V gave up 6 bases and J gave up 5 bases, with 17 bases separating them. CDR3 in amino acids: CASSRRATAHQPQHF. CDR3 in DNA: TGTGCCAGCAGCCGACGGGCCACAGCCCATCAGCCCCAGCATTTT.

This clone was counted only a few times. The chain employs TRBV6-5 and TRBJ1-1; D is unclear. From germline, CDR1 is MNHEY and CDR2 SVGAGI. Trimming left V 2 bases short and J 4 bases short, with 8 bases between. The CDR3 runs to 13 residues. Written as DNA, the CDR3 is TGTGCCAGCAGTTACGGAAGTTTCACTGAAGCTTTCTTT. Translating gives CASSYGSFTEAFF.

The chain combines TRBV28 with TRBJ2-7, with a weak D call TRBD2 (5 bases). This CDR3 is built from 16 residues. Germline lookup yields CDR1 MDHEN and CDR2 SYDVKM. Trimming cost V 3 bases and J 3 bases, with 18 bases left between them. CDR3 coding DNA: TGTGCCAGCAGTTTTCCCGAGGGTAAGGGAAACTACGAGCAGTACTTC. It is translated as CASSFPEGKGNYEQYF.

The chain couples TRBV6-5 to TRBJ1-1; no clear D gene. Germline V gives CDR1 MNHEY, CDR2 SVGAGI. V was trimmed by 5 bases and J by 1 base, leaving 5 bases between them. This CDR3 region has 12 residues. This chain's CDR3 is CASSRPNTEAFF. The CDR3 DNA follows: TGTGCCAGCAGTCGCCCGAACACTGAAGCTTTCTTT.

The gene calls are TRBV2 and TRBJ1-1, with D maybe TRBD1 (6 bases). Germline V CDR1 and CDR2: SNHLY, FYNNEI. V lost 8 bases, J lost 1 base, and 11 bases lay in between. The CDR3 has 13 amino acids. The CDR3, as DNA: TGTGCCAGCGGAGGGGGACAGAACACTGAAGCTTTCTTT. Its protein is CASGGGQNTEAFF.

In its sample, this clone was seen a few times. The chain couples TRBV29-1 to TRBJ1-2; D may be TRBD1 (6 bases). CDR1 and CDR2 from the germline V gene are SQVTM and ANQGSEA. The CDR3 runs to 14 residues. V was pared by 1 base and J by 4 bases, with 13 bases between. DNA for the CDR3: TGCAGCGTTGAAGTGGGGTTAGGGGGCTATGGCTACACCTTC. Translated, it gives CSVEVGLGGYGYTF.